Given below is one TCR beta chain in context. The data stem from a study of blood T cell repertoires in COVID-19. At the level of the study: COVID-19 samples from acute and convalescent phases originated in the United States, Italy and Spain. PBMCs, B-cell-depleted T cells, or T cells were the source of the cDNA or gDNA that made up the material.

Original processing notes: The assay estimated nucleated cells by amplifying reference gene primers. The table came from immunoSEQ multiplex PCR; TCRdb's copy has only in-frame clones and leaves some out. V, J and clone size are taken as reported in that table, and D and trimming were inferred from the DNA itself. The sample includes more than 85,000 clones, almost 90% of them seen just once. The CDR3 is 15 residues long. Germline V gene sequence: CDR1 KGHDR, CDR2 SFDVKD. V was clipped by 5 bases and J by 6 bases; unmatched bases: 9. This sequence was found in a man aged 50 to 60 with COVID-19, enrolled during active disease. V and J are TRBV24-1 and TRBJ1-5; 7 bases line up with TRBD1. The source material was peripheral blood. The CDR3: CATSASRQGGQPQHF. The CDR3 bases are TGTGCCACCAGTGCCTCCCGACAGGGAGGTCAGCCCCAGCATTTT.